This T cell receptor (beta chain) was captured by sequencing in a study of blood T cell repertoires in COVID-19. Study-wide context: Spain, Italy and the United States supplied samples that represented acute and convalescent COVID-19. T cells, B-cell-depleted T cells, or PBMCs provided the cDNA or gDNA that served as material.

V lost 0 bases and J 4 bases, leaving 15 bases between the germline ends. This CDR3 is 16 amino acids long. The germline V gene encodes CDR1 LNHDA and CDR2 SQIVND (reference sequence). As originally analysed: Nucleated cell counts were estimated from reference gene primer amplification. Sequencing used immunoSEQ multiplex PCR; TCRdb keeps in-frame clones, though not all of them. That table supplies the V and J calls and clone size; D and trimming were determined from the DNA. The table shows over 150,000 clones, with roughly 81% occurring only once. The chain recombines TRBV19 with TRBJ1-1; D is perhaps TRBD1 (5 bases). The clonotype comes from a man in his forties with acute or convalescent COVID-19. The specimen sequenced was peripheral blood. The CDR3 loop is CASSIDRRGKGTEAFF. In DNA form, the CDR3 reads TGTGCCAGTAGTATAGATCGCCGGGGGAAGGGCACTGAAGCTTTCTTT.